The next 18 T cell receptor beta chains were all read from a single sample in a study of post-analysis software for immune sequencing data. Study findings and constraints: Relative to controls, patients had about five TRBV segments at higher frequency, with TRBV5-6, TRBV5-1 and TRBV20-1 among these.

Their antigen targets remain unknown. Prepared TCR beta cDNA libraries contained unique molecular identifiers. MiXCR was run by TCRdb on the PCR reads, yielding one entry per CDR3 protein. Among 180,000 or so distinct CDR3 sequences listed, about 30% were seen once. What was sequenced was blood. The receptor source for this set is a girl under 18 with multiple sclerosis.

In the case of this clonotype: This may come from a read error, since a much larger clone is one base off. The chain recombines TRBV4-1 with TRBJ2-4; D perhaps matches TRBD2 (6 bases). This CDR3 comprises 17 residues. Germline V gene sequence: CDR1 MGHRA, CDR2 YSYEKL. Deletions cut 0 bases from V and 13 bases from J, with 25 bases between. CDR3 in DNA: TGCGCCAGCAGCCAAGAGGCGGGGTGGGATCGCTCCTACGGGCAGTACTTC. It specifies CASSQEAGWDRSYGQYF.

The sample holds one count of this clonotype. A much larger clone lies one base from this, so it may be a read error. V is TRBV5-1 and J is TRBJ2-7; D tentatively reads TRBD1 or TRBD2 (6 bases each). Germline assignment: CDR1 SGHRS and CDR2 YFSETQ. The CDR3 sequence is 15 residues long. This chain's CDR3 is CASGLAPGASNEQYF. CDR3 bases: TGCGCCAGCGGCTTGGCCCCGGGGGCATCAAACGAGCAGTACTTC. Full variable domain (rest looked up from reference TRBV5-1 and TRBJ2-7): KAGVTQTPRYLIKTRGQQVTLSCSPISGHRSVSWYQQTPGQGLQFLFEYFSETQRNKGNFPGRFSGRQFSNSRSEMNVSTLELGDSALYLCASGLAPGASNEQYFGPGTRLTVT.

Turning to this clonotype: A much larger clone sits a single nucleotide away, making a read error possible. The chain has TRBV6-5 and TRBJ2-5, with D possibly matching TRBD1 (5 bases). The J call is in doubt because the DNA end fits TRBJ2-7 better. The CDR3 contains 15 residues. CDR1 and CDR2 (germline): MNHEY, SVGAGI. The CDR3 coding sequence is TGTGCCAGCAGTTACTCGAACGGGCGTAGGGGCGAGCAGTACTTC. Its translation is CASSYSNGRRGEQYF.

This chain joins TRBV20-1 and TRBJ2-5, with 8 bases that match TRBD1. The CDR3 consists of 15 residues. The ends lost 0 bases at V and 3 bases at J; junction bases unmatched: 6. The germline V gene encodes CDR1 DFQATT and CDR2 SNEGSKA (reference sequence). The CDR3 here is CSARDRTGKKETQYF. The CDR3 nucleotides are TGCAGTGCTAGAGACCGGACAGGGAAGAAAGAGACCCAGTACTTC.

This clonotype was observed many times. The chain is built from TRBV15 and TRBJ2-1; D remains ambiguous. Germline V lookup: CDR1 LNHNV, CDR2 YYDKDF (reference sequence). V shed 1 base and J shed 5 bases, with 6 bases lying between them. This CDR3 region has 13 residues. CDR3 DNA: TGTGCCACCAGCAGAGGCATAGACAATGAGCAGTTCTTC. Its translation is CATSRGIDNEQFF.

This clonotype was observed at least ten times. The rearrangement uses TRBV28 and TRBJ2-7; D unresolved. The germline V gene encodes CDR1 MDHEN and CDR2 SYDVKM. The V gene lost 3 bases and the J gene lost 3 bases, with 3 bases spanning the gap. CDR3 size: 11 residues. CDR3 nucleotide sequence: TGTGCCAGCAGTTTCCGCTACGAGCAGTACTTC. This encodes CASSFRYEQYF.

The chain has TRBV2 and TRBJ1-1; 7 bases line up with TRBD1. Germline V lookup: CDR1 SNHLY, CDR2 FYNNEI. CDR3 length equals 14 residues. Trimming cost V 3 bases and J 0 bases; bases outside gene matches: 1. CDR3 nucleotide sequence: TGTGCCAGCAGTGAGGACAGGATGAACACTGAAGCTTTCTTT. It specifies CASSEDRMNTEAFF.

This chain uses TRBV15 with TRBJ2-3; 12 nucleotides agree with TRBD1. CDR3 size: 20 residues. CDR1 and CDR2 from the germline V gene are LNHNV and YYDKDF (reference sequence). Losses at the gene ends were 3 bases for V and 4 bases for J; bases not matched to a gene: 17. CDR3: CATSSSFDPGQGATADTQYF. The CDR3, as DNA: TGTGCCACCAGCAGTTCATTCGACCCGGGACAGGGGGCGACGGCAGATACGCAGTATTTT.

V usage is TRBV25-1 and J usage is TRBJ2-1; D is possibly TRBD2 (5 bases). V was clipped by 3 bases and J by 6 bases, with 15 bases between them. Germline loops: CDR1 MGHDK, CDR2 SYGVNS. This CDR3 spans 15 amino acids. The DNA for the CDR3 is TGTGCCAGCAGTGACATTGTTAGCGTCGGCAATGAGCAGTTCTTC. Translated: CASSDIVSVGNEQFF.

Worth noting for this clonotype: A much bigger clone sits one base away, suggesting this may be a read error. V is TRBV6-2 or TRBV6-3 and J is TRBJ2-1; D may match TRBD1 or TRBD2 (5 bases each). V lost 6 bases to trimming and J lost 4 bases, with 19 bases between them. The CDR3 is 16 residues long. The V gene's germline CDR1 is MNHEY and CDR2 SVGEGT. CDR3 sequence reads: CASSPRDSGTYNEQFF. The CDR3 region has the DNA TGTGCCAGCAGCCCCCGCGACAGTGGGACGTACAATGAGCAGTTCTTC.

This clonotype has a count of ten or more. The chain links TRBV29-1 to TRBJ1-1, with D possibly matching TRBD1 (6 bases). V lost 8 bases and J 7 bases, leaving 20 bases between the germline ends. The CDR3 runs 13 residues. From germline, CDR1 is SQVTM and CDR2 ANQGSEA. The DNA for the CDR3 is TGCAGCTCTGCGCCCGGGGACATCAATGAAGCTTTCTTT. Translation gives CSSAPGDINEAFF.

Note on this clonotype: One base away lies a much larger clone, so this may be a sequencing read error. The chain couples TRBV9 to TRBJ2-7; the D gene is possibly TRBD1 (6 bases). CDR1 SGDLS and CDR2 YYNGEE come from the germline V gene. The V end lost 7 bases, the J end lost 2 bases, and 13 bases lay between the germline ends. The CDR3 has 13 residues. CDR3 bases: TGTGCCAGCGGGGGCAGCAACCCCTACGAGCAGTACTTC. As protein: CASGGSNPYEQYF.

The sample holds many counts of this clonotype. This rearrangement joins TRBV10-3 to TRBJ2-6, with 9 bases lining up with TRBD1. The V and J ends lost 5 bases and 4 bases, in that order; junction bases with no gene match: 6. The CDR3 runs 16 residues. CDR1 is ENHRY and CDR2 is SYGVKD in the germline V gene. CDR3 sequence reads: CAISPGQGMGANVLTF. The CDR3 coding sequence is TGTGCCATCAGTCCGGGACAGGGTATGGGGGCCAACGTCCTGACTTTC.

As concerns this clonotype: At one of its ends the junction is not consistent with the germline gene, which may arise from a read error. The DNA for the CDR3 is TGTGCCAGCAGCGCCCGAGGATTCGACTACAGTGAGCAGTTCTTC. It yields the protein CASSARGFDYSEQFF. The chain has TRBV11-1 and TRBJ2-1; D is perhaps TRBD2 (5 bases). Germline CDR1 is SGHAT and CDR2 is FQDESV (reference sequence). This CDR3 contains 15 residues.

The chain is built from TRBV5-1 and TRBJ2-3, with D possibly called TRBD1 or TRBD2 (6 bases each). V was shortened by 3 bases and J by 3 bases, with 26 bases between the two germline ends. The CDR3 spans 19 residues. Germline CDR1 and CDR2: SGHRS and YFSETQ. The CDR3 loop is CASSYGRGPRPLNTDTQYF. Here the CDR3 DNA reads TGCGCCAGCAGCTACGGCCGGGGGCCCCGCCCATTAAATACAGATACGCAGTATTTT.

As for this clonotype: A much larger clone is a single base away; this may be a read error. V is TRBV28 and J is TRBJ1-2; the D gene is possibly TRBD1 (5 bases). The V gene lost 1 base and the J gene lost 4 bases, with 16 bases spanning the gap. Germline V gene lookup returns CDR1 MDHEN and CDR2 SYDVKM. The CDR3 has 16 amino acids. The CDR3 DNA reads TGTGCCAGCAGTTTATTGGGGGGGTACCGGACCTATGGCTACACCTTC. Its translation is CASSLLGGYRTYGYTF.

J is TRBJ1-1 and V is TRBV4-1; D not certain. CDR1 and CDR2 from the germline V gene are MGHRA and YSYEKL. V lost 3 bases to trimming and J lost 4 bases, with 12 bases between them. This CDR3 spans 14 amino acids. Here the CDR3 DNA reads TGCGCCAGCAGCCATTTGCCGGCGTTCACTGAAGCTTTCTTT. Its protein product is CASSHLPAFTEAFF.

A note on this clonotype: A much more abundant neighbour one base away suggests this may be a read error. This chain joins TRBV6-1 and TRBJ2-5; 7 bases are a match to TRBD1. Germline V CDR1 and CDR2: MNHNS, SASEGT. This CDR3 is 15 amino acids long. V lost 4 bases to trimming and J lost 11 bases; unmatched junction nucleotides: 16. In DNA form, the CDR3 reads TGTGCCAGCAGTGCAGTACAGGGGAGATCCAATGAGCAGTACTTC. Encoded protein: CASSAVQGRSNEQYF.